The rows below give T cell receptor beta chains drawn from one sample of a study of metastatic and nonmetastatic thyroid tumors. TCRdb reprocessed the PCR reads using MiXCR. The sample consists of over 65,000 clones, about 12% of them appearing once. The sequencing input was tumor tissue. These receptor sequences come from a female donor with papillary thyroid cancer or a benign thyroid nodule (not recorded which). Some clones in this sample may be carry-over from other donors' samples. The conserved cysteine and the conserved F or W are not part of the CDR3 here. Not all rows give a size; the values are once, few, many and, for expanded clones, a class.

V gene,clone size,CDR3 length,CDR3 protein
TRBV2,many,13,ASSEFSSGANVLT
TRBV12-3/TRBV12-4,many,14,ASSQPRLGQGETQY
TRBV15,many,13,ATSANRAGGYGYT
TRBV4-1,many,12,ASSRPGQSYEQY
TRBV6-2/TRBV6-3,many,12,ASSWWERAGELF
TRBV29-1,many,11,SVEETSGRLRF
TRBV7-9,many,15,ASCPGRSFGVGETQY
TRBV5-1,many,15,ASSPIGTGSNTGELF
TRBV9,NA,14,ASSVAPDRAQETQY
TRBV11-2,many,11,ASSLETTDTQY
TRBV12-3/TRBV12-4,medium-sized,12,ASSFEGPSYEQY
TRBV27,many,12,ASSLSLRDTEAF
TRBV6-4,few,16,ASSDSTDQSSTSYEQY
TRBV7-8,many,10,ASSPAIYEQY
TRBV10-1,NA,20,ASSALDRGRISGRMNTGELF
TRBV20-1,NA,10,SAKQGLETQY
TRBV20-1,many,9,SARESYGYT
TRBV6-5,many,16,ASSYTESAGVVYNEQF
TRBV28,NA,12,ASSLADTGQPQH
TRBV20-1,many,12,SARGEARWYGYT
TRBV3-1,many,15,ASSWGLAGGLSNEQF
TRBV19,many,12,ASSPTGENTEAF
TRBV3-1,many,10,ASSQSSYEQY
TRBV20-1,many,14,SATHQTSGAHNEQF
TRBV13,many,11,ASSLGRGVGAF
TRBV11-2,NA,16,ASSLGSTSGGSTDTQY
TRBV28,many,10,ASIAGHYEQY
TRBV11-2,many,10,ASSLWTLEQY
TRBV13,many,10,ASSLVTTELF
TRBV6-1,many,13,ASSPGLAGQETQY
TRBV5-6,many,12,ASRGQGAFSPLH
TRBV5-1,few,12,ASSLAERTGELF
TRBV30,many,12,AWKMRNPLYGYT
TRBV5-1,many,13,ASSLGVTNTGELF
TRBV27,many,13,ASSLLGRNPYEQY
TRBV19,many,15,ASSPQGKLAGANVLT
TRBV7-8,medium-sized,13,ASSLQGSSIYGYT
TRBV12-5,many,11,ASGSQTDYGYT
TRBV20-1,many,12,SALDYGLAGELF
TRBV28,many,15,ASSELIGTGAGNTIY
TRBV5-5,many,14,ASSLWSPLPYNEQF
TRBV20-1,NA,12,SARLPRVYYGYT
TRBV27,many,14,ASSLYVGQGGGEQY
TRBV6-1,NA,12,ASTLGGMNTEAF
TRBV20-1,NA,8,SAMYNEQF
TRBV12-3/TRBV12-4,many,14,ASSLALWGDSYGYT
TRBV6-1,many,11,ATQQGASEKLF
TRBV15,many,13,ATSRDSRGNQPQH
TRBV6-5,many,17,ASSYSRPSGRAGANVLT
TRBV5-1,many,12,ASSVGPPSYEQF
TRBV5-4,many,12,ASSLGGRSYEQY
TRBV7-9,many,11,ASSATENTEAF
TRBV12-3/TRBV12-4,many,15,ASSQTAPLAGADTQY
TRBV2,many,13,ASNLPRVLGETQY
TRBV5-5,many,12,ASSVQGRREELF
TRBV29-1,many,14,SVEEWQSQGTGELF
TRBV7-8,NA,15,ASSLLGLADFTDTQC
TRBV30,many,11,AWSRWANTEAF
TRBV27,many,14,ASSHGLAGVGGEQF
TRBV7-3,many,13,ASSLTKANTGELF